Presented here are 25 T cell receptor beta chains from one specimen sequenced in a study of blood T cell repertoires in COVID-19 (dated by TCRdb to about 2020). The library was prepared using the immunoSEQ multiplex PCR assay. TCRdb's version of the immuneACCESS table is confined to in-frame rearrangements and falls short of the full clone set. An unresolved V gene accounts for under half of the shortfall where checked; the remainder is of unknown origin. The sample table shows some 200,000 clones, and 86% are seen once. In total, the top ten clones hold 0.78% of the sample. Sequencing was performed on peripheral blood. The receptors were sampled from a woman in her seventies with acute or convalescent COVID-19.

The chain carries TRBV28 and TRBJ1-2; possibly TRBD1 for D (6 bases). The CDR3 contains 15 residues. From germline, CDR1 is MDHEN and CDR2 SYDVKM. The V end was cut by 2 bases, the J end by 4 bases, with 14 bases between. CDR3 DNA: TGTGCCAGCAGTTTACCAACAGGGTTGAGCTATGGCTACACCTTC. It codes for CASSLPTGLSYGYTF.

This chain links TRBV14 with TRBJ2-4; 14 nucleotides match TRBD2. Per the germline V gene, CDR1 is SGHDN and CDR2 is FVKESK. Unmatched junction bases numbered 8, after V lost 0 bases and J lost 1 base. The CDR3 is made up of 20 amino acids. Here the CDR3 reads CASSQETSGRALDAKNIQYF. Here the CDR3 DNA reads TGTGCCAGCAGCCAAGAGACTAGCGGGAGGGCCCTCGACGCCAAAAACATTCAGTACTTC.

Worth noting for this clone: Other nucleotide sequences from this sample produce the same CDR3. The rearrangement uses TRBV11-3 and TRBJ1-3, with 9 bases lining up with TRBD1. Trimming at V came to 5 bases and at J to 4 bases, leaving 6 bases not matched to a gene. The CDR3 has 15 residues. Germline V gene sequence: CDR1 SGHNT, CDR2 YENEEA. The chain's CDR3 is CASSPGQGPGNTIYF. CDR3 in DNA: TGTGCCAGCAGCCCGGGACAGGGCCCCGGAAACACCATATATTTT.

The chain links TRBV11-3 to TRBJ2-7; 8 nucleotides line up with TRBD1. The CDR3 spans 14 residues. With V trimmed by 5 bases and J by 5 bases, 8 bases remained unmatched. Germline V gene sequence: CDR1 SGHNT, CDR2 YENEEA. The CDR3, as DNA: TGTGCCAGCAGCCCCCGGACAGGGATTAACGAGCAGTACTTC. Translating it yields CASSPRTGINEQYF.

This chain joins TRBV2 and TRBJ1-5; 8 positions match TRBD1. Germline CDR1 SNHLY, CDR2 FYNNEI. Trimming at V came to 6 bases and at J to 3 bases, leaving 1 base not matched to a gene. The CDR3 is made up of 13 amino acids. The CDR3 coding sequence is TGTGCCAGCAGGGACAGGGTCAATCAGCCCCAGCATTTT. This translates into CASRDRVNQPQHF.

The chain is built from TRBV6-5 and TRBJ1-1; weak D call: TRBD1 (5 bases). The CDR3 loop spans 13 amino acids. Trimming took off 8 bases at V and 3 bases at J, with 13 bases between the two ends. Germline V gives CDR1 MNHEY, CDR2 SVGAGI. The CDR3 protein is CASRAGIYTEAFF. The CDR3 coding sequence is TGTGCCAGCCGGGCAGGGATCTACACTGAAGCTTTCTTT.

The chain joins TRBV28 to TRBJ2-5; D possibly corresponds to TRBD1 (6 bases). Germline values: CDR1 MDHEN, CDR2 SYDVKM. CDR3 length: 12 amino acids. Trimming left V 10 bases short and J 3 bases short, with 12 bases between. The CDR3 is CATQTGKETQYF. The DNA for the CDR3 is TGTGCCACCCAAACAGGGAAAGAGACCCAGTACTTC.

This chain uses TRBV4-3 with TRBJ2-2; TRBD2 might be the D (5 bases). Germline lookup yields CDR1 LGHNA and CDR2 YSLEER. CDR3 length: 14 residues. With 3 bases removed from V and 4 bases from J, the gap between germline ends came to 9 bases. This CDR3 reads CASSQETITGELFF. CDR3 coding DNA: TGCGCCAGCAGCCAGGAGACTATCACCGGGGAGCTGTTTTTT.

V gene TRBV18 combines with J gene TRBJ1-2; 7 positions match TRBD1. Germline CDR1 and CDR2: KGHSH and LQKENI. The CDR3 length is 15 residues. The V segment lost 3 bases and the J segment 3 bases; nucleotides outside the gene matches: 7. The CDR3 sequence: CASSPRGRRDYGYTF. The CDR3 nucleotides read TGTGCCAGCTCACCTAGGGGGCGCCGAGACTATGGCTACACCTTC.

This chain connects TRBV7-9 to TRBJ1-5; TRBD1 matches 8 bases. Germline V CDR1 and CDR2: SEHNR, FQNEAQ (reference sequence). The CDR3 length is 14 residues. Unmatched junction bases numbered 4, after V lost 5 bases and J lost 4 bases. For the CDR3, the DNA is TGTGCCAGCAGCGAGGGACAGGCGAATCAGCCCCAGCATTTT. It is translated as CASSEGQANQPQHF. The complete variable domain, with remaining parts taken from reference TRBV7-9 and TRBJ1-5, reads DTGVSQNPRHKITKRGQNVTFRCDPISEHNRLYWYRQTLGQGPEFLTYFQNEAQLEKSRLLSDRFSAERPKGSFSTLEIQRTEQGDSAMYLCASSEGQANQPQHFGDGTRLSIL.

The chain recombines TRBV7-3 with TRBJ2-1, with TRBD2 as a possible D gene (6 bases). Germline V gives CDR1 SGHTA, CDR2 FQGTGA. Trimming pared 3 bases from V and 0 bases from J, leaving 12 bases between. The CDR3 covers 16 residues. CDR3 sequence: CASSFVAESSYNEQFF. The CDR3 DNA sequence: TGTGCCAGCAGCTTCGTAGCGGAGAGCTCCTACAATGAGCAGTTCTTC.

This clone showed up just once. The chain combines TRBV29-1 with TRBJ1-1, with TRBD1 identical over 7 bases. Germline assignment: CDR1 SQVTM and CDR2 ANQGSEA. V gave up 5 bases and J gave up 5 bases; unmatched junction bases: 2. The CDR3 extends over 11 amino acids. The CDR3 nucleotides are TGCAGCGTTCACAGGGGTACTGAAGCTTTCTTT. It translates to CSVHRGTEAFF.

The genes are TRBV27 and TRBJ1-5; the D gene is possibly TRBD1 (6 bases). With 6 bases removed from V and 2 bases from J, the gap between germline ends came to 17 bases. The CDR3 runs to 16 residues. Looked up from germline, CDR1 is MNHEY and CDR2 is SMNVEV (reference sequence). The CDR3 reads CASSLLNPGGNQPQHF. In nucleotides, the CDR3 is TGTGCCAGCAGCCTCTTGAACCCAGGGGGCAATCAGCCCCAGCATTTT.

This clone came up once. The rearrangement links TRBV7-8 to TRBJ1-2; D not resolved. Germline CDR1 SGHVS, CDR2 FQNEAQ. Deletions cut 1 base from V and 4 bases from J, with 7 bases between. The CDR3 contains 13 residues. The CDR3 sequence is CASSLGHSYGYTF. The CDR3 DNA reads TGTGCCAGCAGCTTAGGACATAGCTATGGCTACACCTTC.

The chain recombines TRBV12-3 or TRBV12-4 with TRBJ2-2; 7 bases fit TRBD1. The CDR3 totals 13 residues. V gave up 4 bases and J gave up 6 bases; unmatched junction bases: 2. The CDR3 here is CASSWTGSGELFF. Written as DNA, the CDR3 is TGTGCCAGCAGTTGGACAGGTTCCGGGGAGCTGTTTTTT.

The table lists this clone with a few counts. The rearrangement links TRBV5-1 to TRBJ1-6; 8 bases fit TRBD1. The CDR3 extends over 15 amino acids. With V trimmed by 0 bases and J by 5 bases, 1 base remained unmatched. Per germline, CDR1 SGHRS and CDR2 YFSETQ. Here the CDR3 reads CASSLGTGNNSPLHF. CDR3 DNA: TGCGCCAGCAGCTTGGGGACAGGGAATAATTCACCCCTCCACTTT.

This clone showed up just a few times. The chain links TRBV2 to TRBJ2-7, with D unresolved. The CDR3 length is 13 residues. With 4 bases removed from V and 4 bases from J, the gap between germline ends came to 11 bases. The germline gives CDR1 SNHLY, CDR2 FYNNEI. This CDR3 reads CASSGESSYEQYF. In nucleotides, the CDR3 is TGTGCCAGCAGTGGAGAGTCGTCTTACGAGCAGTACTTC.

CDR3 sequence reads: CASSGQRRAEAFF. CDR3 nucleotides: TGTGCCAGCAGCGGACAGCGTCGTGCTGAAGCTTTCTTT. This chain joins TRBV11-2 and TRBJ1-1; TRBD1 is a possible D gene (6 bases). The ends were cut back, 5 bases at V and 6 bases at J, with 13 bases in the middle. The CDR3 contains 13 residues. CDR1 and CDR2 (germline): SGHAT, FQNNGV. Variable domain in full (rest from reference TRBV11-2 and TRBJ1-1): EAGVAQSPRYKIIEKRQSVAFWCNPISGHATLYWYQQILGQGPKLLIQFQNNGVVDDSQLPKDRFSAERLKGVDSTLKIQPAKLEDSAVYLCASSGQRRAEAFFGQGTRLTVV.

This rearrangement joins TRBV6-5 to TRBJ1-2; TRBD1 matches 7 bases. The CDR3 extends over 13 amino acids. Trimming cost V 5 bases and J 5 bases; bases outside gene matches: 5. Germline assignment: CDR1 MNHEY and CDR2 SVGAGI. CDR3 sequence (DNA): TGTGCCAGCAGTACAGACAGGGCATATGGCTACACCTTC. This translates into CASSTDRAYGYTF.

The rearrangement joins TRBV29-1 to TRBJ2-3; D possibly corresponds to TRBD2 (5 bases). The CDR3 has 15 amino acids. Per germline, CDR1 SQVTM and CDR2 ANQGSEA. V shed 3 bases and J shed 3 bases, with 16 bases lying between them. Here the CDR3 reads CSVEGRLAGTDTQYF. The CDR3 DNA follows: TGCAGCGTTGAGGGTCGGCTAGCAGGAACAGATACGCAGTATTTT.

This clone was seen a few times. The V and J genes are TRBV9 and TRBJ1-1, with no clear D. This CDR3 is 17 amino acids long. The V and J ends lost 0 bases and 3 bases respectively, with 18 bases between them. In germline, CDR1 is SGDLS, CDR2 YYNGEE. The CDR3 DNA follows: TGTGCCAGCAGCGTAGAGGCCCGGGTTTACGGGGACACTGAAGCTTTCTTT. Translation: CASSVEARVYGDTEAFF.

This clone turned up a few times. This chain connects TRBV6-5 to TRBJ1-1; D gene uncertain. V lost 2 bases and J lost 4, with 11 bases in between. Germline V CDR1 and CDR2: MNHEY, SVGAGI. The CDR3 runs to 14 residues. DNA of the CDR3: TGTGCCAGCAGTTACGAGGAGGGAATCACTGAAGCTTTCTTT. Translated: CASSYEEGITEAFF.

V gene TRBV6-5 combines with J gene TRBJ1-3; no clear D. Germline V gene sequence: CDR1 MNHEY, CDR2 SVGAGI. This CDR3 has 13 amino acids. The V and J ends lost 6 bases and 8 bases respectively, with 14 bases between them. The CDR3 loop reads CASRKTTWDTIYF. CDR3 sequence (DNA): TGTGCCAGCAGAAAGACTACCTGGGACACCATATATTTT.

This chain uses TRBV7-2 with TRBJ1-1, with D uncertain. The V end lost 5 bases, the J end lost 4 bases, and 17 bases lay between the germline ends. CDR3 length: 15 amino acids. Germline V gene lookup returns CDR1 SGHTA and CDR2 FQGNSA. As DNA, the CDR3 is TGTGCCAGCAGCCTACTAAGCCACACACTCACTGAAGCTTTCTTT. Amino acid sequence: CASSLLSHTLTEAFF.

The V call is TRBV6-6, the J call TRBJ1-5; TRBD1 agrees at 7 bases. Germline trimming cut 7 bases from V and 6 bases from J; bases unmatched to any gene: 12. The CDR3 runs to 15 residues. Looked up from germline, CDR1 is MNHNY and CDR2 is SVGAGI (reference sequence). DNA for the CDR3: TGTGCCAGCACTCTCCAGGGGGGCCTAGGTCAGCCCCAGCATTTT. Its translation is CASTLQGGLGQPQHF.